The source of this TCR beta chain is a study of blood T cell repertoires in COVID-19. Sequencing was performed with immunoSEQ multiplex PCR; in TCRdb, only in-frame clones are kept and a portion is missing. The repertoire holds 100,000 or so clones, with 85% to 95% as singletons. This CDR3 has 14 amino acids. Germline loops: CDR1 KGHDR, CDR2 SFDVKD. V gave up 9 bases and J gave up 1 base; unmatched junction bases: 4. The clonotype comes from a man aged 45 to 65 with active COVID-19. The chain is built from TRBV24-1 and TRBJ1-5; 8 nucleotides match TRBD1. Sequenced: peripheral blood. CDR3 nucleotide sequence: TGTGCCACCGGGCAGGGGGCAAGCAATCAGCCCCAGCATTTT. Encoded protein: CATGQGASNQPQHF.